A selection of T cell receptor beta chains follows, all from one sample in a study of T cell changes during pregnancy in multiple sclerosis. Profiled with immunoSEQ multiplex PCR; TCRdb holds only in-frame clones, not every one. This sample yields some 70,000 clones, of which under 95% are seen a single time; over 0.65% belongs to the top ten. This specimen consisted of peripheral blood, obtained in the second trimester of pregnancy. The receptor set was obtained from a female donor with multiple sclerosis, enrolled in a pregnancy study. CDR3s include the opening cysteine and the closing phenylalanine or tryptophan. D genes are given only for firm matches. The size entry is marked missing in some rows and otherwise reads once, few, many or a size class.

j_call,d_call,clone_size,v_call,cdr3_nt,cdr3_aa
TRBJ1-5,.,.,TRBV29-1,TGCAGCGTTGGAGGTGAGAGTCAGCCCCAGCATTTT,CSVGGESQPQHF
TRBJ2-6,.,.,TRBV9,TGTGCCAGCAGCACCAGGGGATCTGGGGCCAACGTCCTGACTTTC,CASSTRGSGANVLTF
TRBJ1-1,.,few,TRBV5-1,TGCGCCAGCAGCTTGGACGACAGGCCCTCGGCTTTCTTT,CASSLDDRPSAFF
TRBJ2-7,.,.,TRBV19,TGTGCCAGTAGTATAGGAGTTCGCTTCTACGAGCAGTACTTC,CASSIGVRFYEQYF
TRBJ2-2,.,once,TRBV7-2,TGTGCCAGCAGCCCGTGGCTTGGGGGGGCGGGCACCGGGGAGCTGTTTTTT,CASSPWLGGAGTGELFF
TRBJ2-3,TRBD2,.,TRBV19,TGTGCCAGTCGACTAGCGGGGAGTACAGATACGCAGTATTTT,CASRLAGSTDTQYF
TRBJ2-1,.,.,TRBV7-9,TGTGCCAGCAGCTCATCTCTCCCCGGTGCCTACAATGAGCAGTTCTTC,CASSSSLPGAYNEQFF
TRBJ1-4,TRBD1,.,TRBV6-6,TGTGCCAGCAGACATGGGACAGGGGCTAATGAAAAACTGTTTTTT,CASRHGTGANEKLFF
TRBJ2-7,.,.,TRBV5-6,TGTGCCAGCAGCTTGGGTCAGGGGCGCCCCTACGAGCAGTACTTC,CASSLGQGRPYEQYF
TRBJ2-2,TRBD1,.,TRBV7-3,TGTGCCAGCAGCTTATTAGGGGGCCCGAACACCGGGGAGCTGTTTTTT,CASSLLGGPNTGELFF
TRBJ2-3,.,.,TRBV6-5,TGTGCCAGCAGTTACCAGGGGGGCGCGGCAGATACGCAGTATTTT,CASSYQGGAADTQYF
TRBJ2-1,.,.,TRBV18,TGTGCCAGCTCACCCCAATCACAGGGTTTATCGGGCAATGAGCAGTTCTTC,CASSPQSQGLSGNEQFF
TRBJ1-3,.,.,TRBV9,TGTGCCAGCAGCCCCCCGGGGGGGTCGGGAAACACCATATATTTT,CASSPPGGSGNTIYF
TRBJ2-7,.,.,TRBV7-2,TGTGCCAGCAGCTCGGCCGGGACTCTCCCCTACGAGCAGTACTTC,CASSSAGTLPYEQYF
TRBJ1-1,.,.,TRBV5-1,TGCGCCAGCAGCTCGGGGCCTCAGGGGTGGGAGACTGAAGCTTTCTTT,CASSSGPQGWETEAFF
TRBJ1-3,.,.,TRBV19,TGTGCCAGTAGTATCGGAGGGGACACCATATATTTT,CASSIGGDTIYF
TRBJ2-1,TRBD2,.,TRBV4-2,TGTGCCAGCAGCCAAGAAGCGGGGGGGCCCCGTGAGCAGTTCTTC,CASSQEAGGPREQFF